This TCR beta chain was sequenced for a study of identical twins. Findings of the study overall: For monozygotic twins, models underestimated out-of-frame TCR alpha sharing. Abundant beta clonotypes from cord blood had fewer insertions, unlike memory repertoires, which showed none. The analysis was cross-sectional rather than longitudinal within donors.

V lost 5 bases, J lost 11 bases, and 16 bases lay in between. The V gene's germline CDR1 is SGHTA and CDR2 FQGNSA. The CDR3 spans 13 residues. A universal primer site was created by template switching, with the cDNA bearing unique molecular identifiers. In TCRdb, the 5' RACE reads were re-called with MiXCR into one record per CDR3 protein. This sample has approximately 210,000 distinct CDR3 sequences, with around 10% found just once. This clonotype turned up a few times. Its antigen remains unknown. The origin of this receptor is a woman aged 18-29 years in good health. The sample comprised memory (CD45RO+) T cells sorted from blood. The rearrangement links TRBV7-2 to TRBJ1-5; D is uncertain. The CDR3 here is CASSTPGGKAQHF. The CDR3 DNA reads TGTGCCAGCAGCACGCCGGGAGGAAAGGCCCAGCATTTT.